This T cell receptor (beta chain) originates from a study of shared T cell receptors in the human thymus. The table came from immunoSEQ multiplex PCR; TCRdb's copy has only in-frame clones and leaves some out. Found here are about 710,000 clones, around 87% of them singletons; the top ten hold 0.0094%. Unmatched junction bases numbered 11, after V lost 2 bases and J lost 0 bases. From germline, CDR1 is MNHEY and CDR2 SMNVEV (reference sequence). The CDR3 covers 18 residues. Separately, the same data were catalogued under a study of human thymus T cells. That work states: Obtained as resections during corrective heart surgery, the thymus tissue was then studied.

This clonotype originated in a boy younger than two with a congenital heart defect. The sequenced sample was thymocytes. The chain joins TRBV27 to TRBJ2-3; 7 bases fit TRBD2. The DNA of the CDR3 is TGTGCCAGCAGTTTAGATTGGTGGGGCGGGAGCAGCACAGATACGCAGTATTTT. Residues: CASSLDWWGGSSTDTQYF.